Listed below are T cell receptor beta chains from one sample, sequenced in a study of neoadjuvant anti-PD-1 for oral cavity cancer. Libraries were prepared by immunoSEQ multiplex PCR; TCRdb keeps only in-frame clonotypes and omits some of them. Among about 15,000 clones listed, approximately 79% were seen once. The sequencing used PBMCs, collected before nivolumab (anti-PD-1) treatment. All receptors derive from a person between 40 and 79 years old with oral cavity squamous cell carcinoma. CDR3s include the opening cysteine and the closing phenylalanine or tryptophan. The order of the fields is J gene, clone size, D gene, V gene, CDR3 DNA, CDR3 protein. A D gene is named only where the DNA matches it firmly. Only part of the rows carry a size: once, few, many, or a class if the clone is expanded.

TRBJ1-5 - - TRBV6-1 TGTGCCAGCAGTGCCGACAGGACCCCTTGGGGCAATCAGCCCCAGCATTTT CASSADRTPWGNQPQHF
TRBJ1-6 - TRBD1 TRBV30 TGTGCCTGGAGTGTCGGGACAGGGAGAGGGTCCTATAATTCACCCCTCCACTTT CAWSVGTGRGSYNSPLHF
TRBJ1-1 - - TRBV25-1 TGTGCCAGCAGTGAATGGGGGGGAACTGAAGCTTTCTTT CASSEWGGTEAFF
TRBJ2-7 - TRBD1 TRBV6-1 TGTGCCAGCAGTGAAGGAGGAGGGACAGGGTGGTGGGAGCAGTACTTC CASSEGGGTGWWEQYF
TRBJ2-7 - TRBD2 TRBV19 TGTGCCAGTAGCCTGAGCGGGGTCTCCTACGAGCAGTACTTC CASSLSGVSYEQYF
TRBJ2-1 - TRBD1 TRBV7-8 TGTGCCAGCAGCCCTCGGACAGGGCTCGGCTACAATGAGCAGTTCTTC CASSPRTGLGYNEQFF
TRBJ1-1 few TRBD1 TRBV2 TGTGCCAGCAAACTCCGACAGGGCGAGAACACTGAAGCTTTCTTT CASKLRQGENTEAFF
TRBJ1-2 - - TRBV5-1 TGCGCCAGCAGCTTGGTTGAAGGGACCACAACGATCGATGGCTACACCTTC CASSLVEGTTTIDGYTF
TRBJ1-1 - TRBD1 TRBV7-9 TGTGCCAGCAGCCACGGACAGGGACTGAACACTGAAGCTTTCTTT CASSHGQGLNTEAFF
TRBJ2-3 - TRBD2 TRBV5-1 TGCGCCAGCAGCTTACCTGGACTAGCGGGAGATACGCAGTATTTT CASSLPGLAGDTQYF
TRBJ1-1 - - TRBV11-2 TGTGCCAGCAGCTTAGTTCTAGGGCAGGGGAACACTGAAGCTTTCTTT CASSLVLGQGNTEAFF
TRBJ1-5 - - TRBV18 TGTGCCAGCTCACGGGCCGACGGGGACGAGCCCCAGCATTTT CASSRADGDEPQHF
TRBJ2-5 - - TRBV2 TGTGCCAGCAGTGGACTAGGGAGAGGGACCCAGTACTTC CASSGLGRGTQYF
TRBJ1-2 - TRBD1 TRBV11-2 TGTGCCAGCAGCTCGTCAGGGGGCTATGGCTACACCTTC CASSSSGGYGYTF
TRBJ2-7 - - TRBV28 TGTGCCAGCAGGGAAGGCGGGACATCCTCCTACGAGCAGTACTTC CASREGGTSSYEQYF
TRBJ2-5 once TRBD1 TRBV27 TGTGCCAGCAGTACCTGGGACAGGAACCAAGAGACCCAGTACTTC CASSTWDRNQETQYF
TRBJ2-7 - TRBD1 TRBV5-1 TGCGCCAGCAGCCTGCAGGGGGTAGGGAACGAGCAGTACTTC CASSLQGVGNEQYF
TRBJ1-2 - - TRBV28 TGTGCCACCAGACAGGAGAACGTCCCTGTCCGCGGCTACACCTTC CATRQENVPVRGYTF
TRBJ2-1 - TRBD2 TRBV29-1 TGCAGCGTTGAAATGCTAGCGGGAGCGGGCTACAATGAGCAGTTCTTC CSVEMLAGAGYNEQFF
TRBJ2-1 - - TRBV11-2 TGTGCCAGCAGCCAAACCGGGAATGAGCAGTTCTTC CASSQTGNEQFF
TRBJ2-3 - TRBD2 TRBV10-1 TGCGCCAGCAGTGAGGGTGCGGGAGGGCCTATAACGCAGTATTTT CASSEGAGGPITQYF
TRBJ2-1 - - TRBV4-1 TGCGCCAGCAGCCAAGATCTAGGTAGGACGGGCCCCTACAATGAGCAGTTCTTC CASSQDLGRTGPYNEQFF
TRBJ2-2 - - TRBV7-9 TGTGCCAGCAGCTTAGATCCCCCCGGGGCCGGGGAGCTGTTTTTT CASSLDPPGAGELFF